This note documents a single TCR beta chain sequence. The sample comes from a study of cytomegalovirus exposure and HLA in healthy donors. PCR was performed using 60 Vbeta and 13 Jbeta primers. The repertoire was sequenced with immunoSEQ multiplex PCR; TCRdb's copy has only in-frame clones and lacks some. The sample records fewer than 200,000 clones, approximately 79% being singletons. V lost 4 bases and J lost 5, with 18 bases in between. There are 15 residues in the CDR3. The germline V gene encodes CDR1 MNHEY and CDR2 SMNVEV (reference sequence). Sequencing was performed on PBMCs. The TCR comes from a man aged 40-50 years in good health and CMV-seronegative. J is TRBJ2-7 and V is TRBV27; maybe TRBD1 (6 bases). This chain's CDR3 is CASSSPRTDSNEQYF. The CDR3 region has the DNA TGTGCCAGCAGTTCGCCCAGGACGGACAGTAACGAGCAGTACTTC.